Reported below is one T cell receptor beta chain. As yet, its antigen is unknown. Following RNA extraction, reverse transcription yielded cDNA that acted as the sequencing template. Method: immunoSEQ multiplex PCR; TCRdb's copy keeps in-frame clones and lacks some. This sample has a few hundred thousand clones, with about three fifths found just once. The data are from a study of CD8+ T cells in alopecia areata. General study points: Within the top 100, expanded CD8+ clones significantly decreased with tofacitinib, as did scalp clonality. Tofacitinib did not eliminate many expanded lesional clones from scalp or blood.

Regarding treatment: oral pan-JAK inhibitor, 5-10 mg twice daily. Lesional scalp tissue (obtained by punch biopsy) and peripheral blood were collected from alopecia areata patients. Germline loops: CDR1 MNHEY, CDR2 SVGAGI. This CDR3 region has 14 residues. With 2 bases removed from V and 10 bases from J, the gap between germline ends came to 12 bases. V gene TRBV6-5 combines with J gene TRBJ1-6; D not certain. Sequencing was performed on CD4+ T cells sorted from blood, taken at week 4, from a patient treated with tofacitinib. The TCR comes from a human donor with alopecia areata. The CDR3 sequence is CASSYRLPTSPLHF. The CDR3 DNA is TGTGCCAGCAGTTACCGGCTCCCGACCTCACCCCTCCACTTT.